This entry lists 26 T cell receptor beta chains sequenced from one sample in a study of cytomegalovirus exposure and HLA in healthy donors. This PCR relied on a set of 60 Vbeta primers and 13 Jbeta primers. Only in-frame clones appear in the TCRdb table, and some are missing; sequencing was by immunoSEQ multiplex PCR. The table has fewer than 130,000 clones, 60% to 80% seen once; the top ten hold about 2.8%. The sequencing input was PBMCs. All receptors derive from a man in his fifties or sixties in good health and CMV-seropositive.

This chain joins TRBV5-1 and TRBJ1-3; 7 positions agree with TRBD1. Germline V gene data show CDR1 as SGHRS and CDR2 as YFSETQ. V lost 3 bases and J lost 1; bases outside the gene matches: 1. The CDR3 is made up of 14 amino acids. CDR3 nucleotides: TGCGCCAGCAGCTCAGGGGGTTCTGGAAACACCATATATTTT. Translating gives CASSSGGSGNTIYF.

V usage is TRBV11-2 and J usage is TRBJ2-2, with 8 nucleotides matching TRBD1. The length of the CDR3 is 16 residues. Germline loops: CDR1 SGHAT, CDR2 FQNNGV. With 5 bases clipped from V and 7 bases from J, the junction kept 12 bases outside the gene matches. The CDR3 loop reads CASSRRQGAEGGELFF. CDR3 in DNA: TGTGCCAGCAGCCGTCGCCAGGGGGCTGAGGGCGGGGAGCTGTTTTTT.

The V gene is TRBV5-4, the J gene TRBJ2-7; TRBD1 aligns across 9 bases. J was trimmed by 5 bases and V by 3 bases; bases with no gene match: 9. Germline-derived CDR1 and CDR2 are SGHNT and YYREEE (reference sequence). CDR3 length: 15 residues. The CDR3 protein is CASSSRTGAMNEQYF. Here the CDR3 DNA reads TGTGCCAGCAGCTCTAGGACAGGGGCAATGAACGAGCAGTACTTC.

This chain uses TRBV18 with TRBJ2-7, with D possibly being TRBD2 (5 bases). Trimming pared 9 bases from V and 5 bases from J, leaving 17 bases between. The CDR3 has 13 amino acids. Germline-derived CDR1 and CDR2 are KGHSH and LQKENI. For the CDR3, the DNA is TGTGCCAGTCGAGAAACTAGTCTCCACGAGCAGTACTTC. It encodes CASRETSLHEQYF.

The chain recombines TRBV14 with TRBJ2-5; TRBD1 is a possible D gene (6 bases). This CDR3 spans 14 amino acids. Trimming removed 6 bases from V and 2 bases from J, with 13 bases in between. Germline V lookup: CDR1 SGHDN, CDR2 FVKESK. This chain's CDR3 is CASSLRGNQETQYF. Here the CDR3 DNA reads TGTGCCAGCAGTCTCAGGGGAAATCAAGAGACCCAGTACTTC. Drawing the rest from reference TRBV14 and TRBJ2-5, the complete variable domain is EAGVTQFPSHSVIEKGQTVTLRCDPISGHDNLYWYRRVMGKEIKFLLHFVKESKQDESGMPNNRFLAERTGGTYSTLKVQPAELEDSGVYFCASSLRGNQETQYFGPGTRLLVL.

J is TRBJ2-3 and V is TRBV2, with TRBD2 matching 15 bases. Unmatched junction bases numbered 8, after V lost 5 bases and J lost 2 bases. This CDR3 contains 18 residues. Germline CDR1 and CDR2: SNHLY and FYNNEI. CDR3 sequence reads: CASSRGLAGGWSTDTQYF. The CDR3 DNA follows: TGTGCCAGCAGTCGTGGACTAGCGGGGGGGTGGTCCACAGATACGCAGTATTTT.

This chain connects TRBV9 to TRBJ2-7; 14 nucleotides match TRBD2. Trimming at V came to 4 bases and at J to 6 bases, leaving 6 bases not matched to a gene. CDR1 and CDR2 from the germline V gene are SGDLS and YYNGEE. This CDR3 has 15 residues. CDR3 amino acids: CASSTGLAGVGEQYF. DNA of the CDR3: TGTGCCAGCAGCACGGGACTAGCGGGAGTAGGCGAGCAGTACTTC.

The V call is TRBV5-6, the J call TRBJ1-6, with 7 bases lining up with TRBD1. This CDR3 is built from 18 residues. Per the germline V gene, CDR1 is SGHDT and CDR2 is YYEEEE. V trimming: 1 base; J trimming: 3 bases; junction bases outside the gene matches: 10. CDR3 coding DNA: TGTGCCAGCAGCTTGACGGCGGGACAGACTCTCTATAATTCACCCCTCCACTTT. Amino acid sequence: CASSLTAGQTLYNSPLHF.

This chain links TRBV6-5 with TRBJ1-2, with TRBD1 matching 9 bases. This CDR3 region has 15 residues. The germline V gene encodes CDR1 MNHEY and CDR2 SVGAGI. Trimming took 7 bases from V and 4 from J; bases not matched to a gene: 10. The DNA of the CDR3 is TGTGCCAGCAACATACCCTGGGACAGGGCCTATGGCTACACCTTC. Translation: CASNIPWDRAYGYTF.

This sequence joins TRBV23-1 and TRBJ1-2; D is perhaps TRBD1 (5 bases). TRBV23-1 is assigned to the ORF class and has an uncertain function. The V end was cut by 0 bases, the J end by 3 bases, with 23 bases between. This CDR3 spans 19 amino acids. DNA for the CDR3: TGCGCCAGCAGTCAATCGCGACAGAAAGGAAGCCCGGTATACTATGGCTACACCTTC. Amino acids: CASSQSRQKGSPVYYGYTF.

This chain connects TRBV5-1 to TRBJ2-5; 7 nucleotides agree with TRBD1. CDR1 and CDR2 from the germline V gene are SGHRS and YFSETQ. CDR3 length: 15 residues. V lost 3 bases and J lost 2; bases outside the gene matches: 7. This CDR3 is CASSYGDSLQETQYF. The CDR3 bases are TGCGCCAGCAGCTACGGGGACAGCCTACAAGAGACCCAGTACTTC. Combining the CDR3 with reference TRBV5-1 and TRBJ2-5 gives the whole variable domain KAGVTQTPRYLIKTRGQQVTLSCSPISGHRSVSWYQQTPGQGLQFLFEYFSETQRNKGNFPGRFSGRQFSNSRSEMNVSTLELGDSALYLCASSYGDSLQETQYFGPGTRLLVL.

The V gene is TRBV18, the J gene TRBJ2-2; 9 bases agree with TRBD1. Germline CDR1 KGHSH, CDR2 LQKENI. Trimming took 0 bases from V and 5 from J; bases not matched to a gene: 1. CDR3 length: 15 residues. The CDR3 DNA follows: TGTGCCAGCTCACCACCGGGGACAGGGACCGGGGAGCTGTTTTTT. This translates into CASSPPGTGTGELFF.

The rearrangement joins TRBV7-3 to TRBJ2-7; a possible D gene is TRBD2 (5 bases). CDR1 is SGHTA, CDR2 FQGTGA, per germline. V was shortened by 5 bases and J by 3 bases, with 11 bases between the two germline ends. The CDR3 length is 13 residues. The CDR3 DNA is TGTGCCAGCAGCCTCGGCGAGGGCTACGAGCAGTACTTC. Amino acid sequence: CASSLGEGYEQYF.

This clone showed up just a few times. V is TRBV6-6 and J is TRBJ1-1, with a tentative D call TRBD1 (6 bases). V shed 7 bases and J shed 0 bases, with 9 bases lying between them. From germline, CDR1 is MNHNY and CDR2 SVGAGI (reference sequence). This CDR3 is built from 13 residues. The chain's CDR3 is CASTQGLNTEAFF. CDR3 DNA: TGTGCCAGCACCCAGGGGTTGAACACTGAAGCTTTCTTT.

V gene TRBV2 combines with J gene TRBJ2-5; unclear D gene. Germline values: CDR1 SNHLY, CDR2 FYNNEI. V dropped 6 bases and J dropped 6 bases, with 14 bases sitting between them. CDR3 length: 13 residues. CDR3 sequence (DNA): TGTGCCAGCAGCGCCTTAAAGCGTCAGACCCAGTACTTC. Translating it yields CASSALKRQTQYF.

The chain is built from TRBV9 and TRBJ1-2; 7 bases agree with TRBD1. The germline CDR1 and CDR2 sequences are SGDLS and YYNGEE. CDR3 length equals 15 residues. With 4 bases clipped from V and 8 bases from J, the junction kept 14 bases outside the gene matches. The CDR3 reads CASSPRDSPYLGYTF. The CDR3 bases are TGTGCCAGCAGCCCACGGGACAGCCCCTACCTCGGCTACACCTTC.

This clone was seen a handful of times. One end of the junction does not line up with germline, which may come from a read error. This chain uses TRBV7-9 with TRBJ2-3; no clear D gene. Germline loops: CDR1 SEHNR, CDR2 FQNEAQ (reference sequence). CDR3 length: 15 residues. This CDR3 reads CSSSPVSTSTDTQYF. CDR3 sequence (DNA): TGTTCCAGCAGCCCCGTGTCGACTAGCACAGATACGCAGTATTTT.

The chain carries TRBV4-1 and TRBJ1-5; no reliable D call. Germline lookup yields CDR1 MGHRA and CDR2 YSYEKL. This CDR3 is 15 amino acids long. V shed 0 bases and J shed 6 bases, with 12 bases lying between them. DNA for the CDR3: TGCGCCAGCAGCCAAGATCTTGCCAGGCCTCAGCCCCAGCATTTT. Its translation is CASSQDLARPQPQHF.

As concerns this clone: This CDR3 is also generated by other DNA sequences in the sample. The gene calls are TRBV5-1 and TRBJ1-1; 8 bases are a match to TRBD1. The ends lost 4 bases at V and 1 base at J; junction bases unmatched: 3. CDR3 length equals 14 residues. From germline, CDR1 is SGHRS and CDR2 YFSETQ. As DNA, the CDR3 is TGCGCCAGCAGCCCAGGGACAGGGAACACTGAAGCTTTCTTT. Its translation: CASSPGTGNTEAFF. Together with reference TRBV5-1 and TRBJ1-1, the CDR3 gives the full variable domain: KAGVTQTPRYLIKTRGQQVTLSCSPISGHRSVSWYQQTPGQGLQFLFEYFSETQRNKGNFPGRFSGRQFSNSRSEMNVSTLELGDSALYLCASSPGTGNTEAFFGQGTRLTVV.

The CDR3 region has the DNA TGTGCCAGTACCACACAGGGGCCCTCCCCCAATCAGCCCCAGCATTTT. Residues: CASTTQGPSPNQPQHF. The chain links TRBV19 to TRBJ1-5, with 7 bases aligning to TRBD1. Germline V CDR1 and CDR2: LNHDA, SQIVND (reference sequence). J gave up 3 bases and V 7 bases, and 12 bases lay outside the gene matches. CDR3 length equals 16 residues.

In DNA form, the CDR3 reads TGTGCCAGCAGTCGGGGACAGGGAAGTTCACCCCTCCACTTT. This codes for CASSRGQGSSPLHF. The V call is TRBV6-5, the J call TRBJ1-6; 9 bases are shared with TRBD1. The junction had 5 bases not matched to a gene; V was cut back by 5 bases and J by 9 bases. The CDR3 length is 14 residues. Germline CDR1 and CDR2: MNHEY and SVGAGI.

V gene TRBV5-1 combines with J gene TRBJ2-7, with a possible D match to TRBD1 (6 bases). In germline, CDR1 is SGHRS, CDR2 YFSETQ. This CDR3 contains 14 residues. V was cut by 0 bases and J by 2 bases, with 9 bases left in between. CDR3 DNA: TGCGCCAGCAGCTTGGGGGACACGACCTACGAGCAGTACTTC. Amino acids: CASSLGDTTYEQYF.

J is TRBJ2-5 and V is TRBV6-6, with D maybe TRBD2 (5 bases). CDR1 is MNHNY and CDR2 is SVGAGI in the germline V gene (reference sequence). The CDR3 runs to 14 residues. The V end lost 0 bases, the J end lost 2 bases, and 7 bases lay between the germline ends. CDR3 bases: TGTGCCAGCAGTTACTCTGACTATCAAGAGACCCAGTACTTC. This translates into CASSYSDYQETQYF.

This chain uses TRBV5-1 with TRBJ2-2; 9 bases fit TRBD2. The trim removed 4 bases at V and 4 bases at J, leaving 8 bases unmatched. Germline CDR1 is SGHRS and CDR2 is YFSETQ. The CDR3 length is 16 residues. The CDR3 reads CASSPERTSVTGELFF. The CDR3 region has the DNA TGCGCCAGCAGCCCCGAACGGACTAGCGTCACCGGGGAGCTGTTTTTT.

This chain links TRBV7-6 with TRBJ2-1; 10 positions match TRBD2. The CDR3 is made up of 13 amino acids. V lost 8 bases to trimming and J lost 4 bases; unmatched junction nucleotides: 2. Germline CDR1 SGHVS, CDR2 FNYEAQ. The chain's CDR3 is CASGTSEYNEQFF. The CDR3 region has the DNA TGTGCCAGCGGGACTAGCGAATACAATGAGCAGTTCTTC. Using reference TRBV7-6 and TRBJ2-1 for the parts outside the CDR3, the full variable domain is GAGVSQSPRYKVTKRGQDVALRCDPISGHVSLYWYRQALGQGPEFLTYFNYEAQQDKSGLPNDRFSAERPEGSISTLTIQRTEQRDSAMYRCASGTSEYNEQFFGPGTRLTVL.

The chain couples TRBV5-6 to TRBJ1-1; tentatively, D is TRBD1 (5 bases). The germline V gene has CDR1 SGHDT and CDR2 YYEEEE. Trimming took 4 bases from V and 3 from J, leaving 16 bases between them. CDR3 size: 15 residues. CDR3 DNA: TGTGCCAGCAGCGGCGACCCAGGGATGGACACTGAAGCTTTCTTT. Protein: CASSGDPGMDTEAFF.